This T cell receptor beta chain stems from a study of blood T cell repertoires in COVID-19. Study-level background: Italy, Spain and the United States were the sources of the convalescent and acute COVID-19 samples. T cells, B-cell-depleted T cells, or PBMCs supplied cDNA or gDNA.

In the study's own analysis: It was from reference gene primer amplification that nucleated cell counts were estimated. Profiled with immunoSEQ multiplex PCR; TCRdb holds only in-frame clones, not every one. That table supplies the V and J calls and clone size; D and trimming were determined from the DNA. This sample yields some 42,000 clones, of which just under 85% are seen a single time; under 7% belongs to the top ten. Germline V gene lookup returns CDR1 SGHVS and CDR2 FQNEAQ. The CDR3 contains 13 residues. The V end was cut by 6 bases, the J end by 1 base, with 7 bases between. This TCR came from a middle-aged man with active COVID-19. The sequenced sample was peripheral blood. The rearrangement joins TRBV7-8 to TRBJ1-5; a possible D gene is TRBD1 (6 bases). This chain's CDR3 is CASSTGSNQPQHF. For the CDR3, the DNA is TGTGCCAGCAGTACAGGGAGCAATCAGCCCCAGCATTTT.